Described below is a single TCR beta chain sequence and its context. Its matching antigen is unknown. The data derive from a study of cytomegalovirus exposure and HLA in healthy donors. Study-wide points: Compared with the roughly 670-donor mean, an Asian-associated ancestry cluster reportedly had fewer N-insertions, according to a later analysis.

The primer mix had 60 Vbeta and 13 Jbeta primers. Clones were sequenced by immunoSEQ multiplex PCR, and TCRdb holds only the in-frame ones, with some missing. In the table there are some 150,000 clones, roughly 77% of which are singletons. This CDR3 has 14 amino acids. Between the trimmed V and J ends, which lost 7 bases and 6 bases, there was a span of 17 bases. Germline CDR1 and CDR2: SGHAT and FQDESV (reference sequence). V is TRBV11-1 and J is TRBJ2-3, with D possibly being TRBD1 (5 bases). The TCR originated in a male donor in good health and CMV-seronegative. Sequenced: PBMCs. The CDR3 reads CASTWGSSGDTQYF. CDR3 sequence (DNA): TGTGCCAGCACCTGGGGCAGTAGTGGGGATACGCAGTATTTT.